This TCR beta chain was found in a study of blood T cell repertoires in COVID-19. The method was immunoSEQ multiplex PCR; TCRdb's version includes in-frame clones alone and lacks a portion of them. The top ten hold 12% to 15% of the sample, which has about 14,000 clones, approximately 90% seen once. Germline V CDR1 and CDR2: MNHEY, SVGAGI. V was cut by 11 bases and J by 2 bases, with 18 bases left in between. This CDR3 contains 14 residues. This clonotype was sampled from a human donor in a cohort sampled during active COVID-19. J is TRBJ1-1 and V is TRBV6-5; D perhaps matches TRBD1 (5 bases). Source material: peripheral blood. This CDR3 reads CASRTQGSNTEAFF. The DNA for the CDR3 is TGTGCCTCCCGGACGCAGGGAAGCAACACTGAAGCTTTCTTT.